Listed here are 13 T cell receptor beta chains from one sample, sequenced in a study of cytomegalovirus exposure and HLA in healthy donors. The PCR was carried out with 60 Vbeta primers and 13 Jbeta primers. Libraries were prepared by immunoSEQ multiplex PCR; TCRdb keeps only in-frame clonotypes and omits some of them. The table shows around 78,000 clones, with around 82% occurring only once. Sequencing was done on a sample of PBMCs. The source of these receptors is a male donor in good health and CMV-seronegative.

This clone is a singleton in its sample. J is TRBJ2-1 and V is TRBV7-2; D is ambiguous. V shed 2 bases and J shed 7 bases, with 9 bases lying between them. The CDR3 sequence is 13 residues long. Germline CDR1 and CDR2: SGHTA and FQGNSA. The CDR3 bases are TGTGCCAGCAGCTTATCCCCGTCGAATGAGCAGTTCTTC. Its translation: CASSLSPSNEQFF.

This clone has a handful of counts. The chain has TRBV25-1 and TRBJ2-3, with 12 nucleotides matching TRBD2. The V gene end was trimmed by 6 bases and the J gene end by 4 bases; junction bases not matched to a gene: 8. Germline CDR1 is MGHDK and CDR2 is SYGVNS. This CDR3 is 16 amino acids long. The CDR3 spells CASSIRTSGIPDTQYF. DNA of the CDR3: TGTGCCAGCAGCATACGGACTAGCGGGATCCCAGATACGCAGTATTTT.

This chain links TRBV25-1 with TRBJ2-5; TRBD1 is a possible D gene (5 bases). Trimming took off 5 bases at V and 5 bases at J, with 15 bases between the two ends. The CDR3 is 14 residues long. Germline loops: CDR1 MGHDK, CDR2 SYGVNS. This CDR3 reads CASSSTARSETQYF. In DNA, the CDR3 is TGTGCCAGCAGTTCGACAGCTCGGTCTGAGACCCAGTACTTC.

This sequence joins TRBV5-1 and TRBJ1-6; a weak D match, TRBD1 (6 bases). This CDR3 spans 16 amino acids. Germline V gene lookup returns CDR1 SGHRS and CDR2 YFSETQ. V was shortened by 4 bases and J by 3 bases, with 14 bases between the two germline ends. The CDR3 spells CASSPEPGHYNSPLHF. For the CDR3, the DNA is TGCGCCAGCAGCCCCGAACCGGGACACTATAATTCACCCCTCCACTTT.

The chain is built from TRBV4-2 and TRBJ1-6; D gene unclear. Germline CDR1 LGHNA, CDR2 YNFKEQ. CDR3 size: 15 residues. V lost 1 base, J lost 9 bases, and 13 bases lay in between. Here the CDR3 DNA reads TGTGCCAGCAGCCAAGTTCACCGGGAGGGTTCACCCCTCCACTTT. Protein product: CASSQVHREGSPLHF.

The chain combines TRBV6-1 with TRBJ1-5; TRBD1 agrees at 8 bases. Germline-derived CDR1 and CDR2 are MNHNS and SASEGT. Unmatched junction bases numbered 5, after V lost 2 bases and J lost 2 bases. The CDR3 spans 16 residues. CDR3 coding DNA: TGTGCCAGCAGTGAAACCAGGGGGCGCGGCAATCAGCCCCAGCATTTT. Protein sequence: CASSETRGRGNQPQHF.

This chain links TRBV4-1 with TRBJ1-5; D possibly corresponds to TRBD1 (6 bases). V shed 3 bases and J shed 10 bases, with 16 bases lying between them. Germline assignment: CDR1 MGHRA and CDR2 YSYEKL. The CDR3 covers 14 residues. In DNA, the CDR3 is TGCGCCAGCAGCCACGAGGGGGTTAAGGGCCCCCAGCATTTT. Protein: CASSHEGVKGPQHF.

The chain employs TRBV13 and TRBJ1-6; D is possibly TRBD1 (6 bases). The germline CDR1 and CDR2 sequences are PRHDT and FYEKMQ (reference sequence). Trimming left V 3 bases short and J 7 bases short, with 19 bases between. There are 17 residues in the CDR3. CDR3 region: CASSLVAGDKFNSPLHF. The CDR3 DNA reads TGTGCCAGCAGCTTGGTGGCCGGGGACAAGTTCAATTCACCCCTCCACTTT. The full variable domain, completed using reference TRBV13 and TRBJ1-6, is AAGVIQSPRHLIKEKRETATLKCYPIPRHDTVYWYQQGPGQDPQFLISFYEKMQSDKGSIPDRFSAQQFSDYHSELNMSSLELGDSALYFCASSLVAGDKFNSPLHFGNGTRLTVT.

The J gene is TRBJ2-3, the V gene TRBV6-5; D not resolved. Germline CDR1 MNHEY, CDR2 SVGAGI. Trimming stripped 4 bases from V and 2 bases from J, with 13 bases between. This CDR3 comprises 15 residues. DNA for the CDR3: TGTGCCAGCAGTTCTAATGGTCTAGTCACAGATACGCAGTATTTT. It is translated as CASSSNGLVTDTQYF.

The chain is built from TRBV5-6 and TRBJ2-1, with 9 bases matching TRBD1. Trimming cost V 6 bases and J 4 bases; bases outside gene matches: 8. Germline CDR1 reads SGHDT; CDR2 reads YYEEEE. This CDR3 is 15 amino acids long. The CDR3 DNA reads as TGTGCCAGCAAGACCCGGACAGGGGTGTACAATGAGCAGTTCTTC. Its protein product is CASKTRTGVYNEQFF.

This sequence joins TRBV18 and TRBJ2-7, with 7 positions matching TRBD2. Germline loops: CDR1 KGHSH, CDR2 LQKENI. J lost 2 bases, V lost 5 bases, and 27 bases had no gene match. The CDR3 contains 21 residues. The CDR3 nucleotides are TGTGCCAGCTCAGCACGGGCGTTGGCAGGTCGAGCTCCGGGACTACCCTACGAGCAGTACTTC. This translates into CASSARALAGRAPGLPYEQYF.

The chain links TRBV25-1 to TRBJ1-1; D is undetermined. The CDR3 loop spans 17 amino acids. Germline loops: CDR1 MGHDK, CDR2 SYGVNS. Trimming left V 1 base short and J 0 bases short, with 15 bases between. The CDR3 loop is CASSESGRQTLNTEAFF. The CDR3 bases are TGTGCCAGCAGTGAATCGGGGAGGCAGACCTTGAACACTGAAGCTTTCTTT.

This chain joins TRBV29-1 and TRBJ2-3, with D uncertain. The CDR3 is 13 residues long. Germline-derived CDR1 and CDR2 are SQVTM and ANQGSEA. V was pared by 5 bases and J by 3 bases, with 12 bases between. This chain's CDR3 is CSVQNGPTDTQYF. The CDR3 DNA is TGCAGCGTTCAAAATGGCCCAACAGATACGCAGTATTTT.